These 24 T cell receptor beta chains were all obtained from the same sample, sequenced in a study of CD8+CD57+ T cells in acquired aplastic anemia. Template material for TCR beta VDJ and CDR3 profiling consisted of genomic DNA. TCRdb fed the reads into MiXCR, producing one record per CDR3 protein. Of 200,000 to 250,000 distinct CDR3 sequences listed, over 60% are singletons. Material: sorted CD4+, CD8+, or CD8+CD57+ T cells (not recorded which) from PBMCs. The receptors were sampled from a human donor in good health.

CDR3 sequence: CASSVTDRGVFRDTEAFF. The CDR3 region has the DNA TGTGCCAGCAGCGTAACAGACAGGGGGGTATTTCGGGACACTGAAGCTTTCTTT. The chain joins TRBV9 to TRBJ1-1; 9 nucleotides align to TRBD1. CDR3 length: 18 amino acids. Germline V gives CDR1 SGDLS, CDR2 YYNGEE. V trimming: 1 base; J trimming: 3 bases; junction bases outside the gene matches: 13. The whole variable domain, filled in from reference TRBV9 and TRBJ1-1, reads DSGVTQTPKHLITATGQRVTLRCSPRSGDLSVYWYQQSLDQGLQFLIQYYNGEERAKGNILERFSAQQFPDLHSELNLSSLELGDSALYFCASSVTDRGVFRDTEAFFGQGTRLTVV.

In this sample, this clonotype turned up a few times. The CDR3 nucleotides are TGCGCCAGCAGTCTGGCCGGTACCAGGGGCTCCTATAATTCACCCCTCCACTTT. This gives the protein CASSLAGTRGSYNSPLHF. The chain combines TRBV5-1 with TRBJ1-6; TRBD1 might be the D (6 bases). Germline CDR1 is SGHRS and CDR2 is YFSETQ. This CDR3 is built from 18 residues. Trimming removed 5 bases at V and 0 bases at J, with 18 bases between.

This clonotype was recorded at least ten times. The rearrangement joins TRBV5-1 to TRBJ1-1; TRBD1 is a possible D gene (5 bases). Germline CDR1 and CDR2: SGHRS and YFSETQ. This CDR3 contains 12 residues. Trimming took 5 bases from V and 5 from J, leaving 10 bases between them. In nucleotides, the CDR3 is TGCGCCAGCAGAGGGGACGGGACTGAAGCTTTCTTT. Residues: CASRGDGTEAFF. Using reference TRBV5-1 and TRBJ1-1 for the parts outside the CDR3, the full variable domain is KAGVTQTPRYLIKTRGQQVTLSCSPISGHRSVSWYQQTPGQGLQFLFEYFSETQRNKGNFPGRFSGRQFSNSRSEMNVSTLELGDSALYLCASRGDGTEAFFGQGTRLTVV.

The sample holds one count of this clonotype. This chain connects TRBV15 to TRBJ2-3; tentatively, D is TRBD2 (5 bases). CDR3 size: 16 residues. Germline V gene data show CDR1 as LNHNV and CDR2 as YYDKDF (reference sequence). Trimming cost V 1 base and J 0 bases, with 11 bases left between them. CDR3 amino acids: CATSRVGADSTDTQYF. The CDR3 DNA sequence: TGTGCCACCAGCAGAGTAGGAGCGGATAGCACAGATACGCAGTATTTT.

The CDR3 DNA reads TGTGCCAGCAGCGATCCGGGACAGGGAGATCGCCCCTACGAGCAGTACTTC. Translated, it gives CASSDPGQGDRPYEQYF. This chain links TRBV9 with TRBJ2-7, with 9 bases aligning to TRBD1. The junction had 12 bases not matched to a gene; V was cut back by 3 bases and J by 2 bases. Germline V gene sequence: CDR1 SGDLS, CDR2 YYNGEE. The CDR3 length is 17 residues.

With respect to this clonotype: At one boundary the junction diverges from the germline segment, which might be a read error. The CDR3 protein is CASKGWEGGGNVLTF. The CDR3 nucleotides read TGTGCCAGCAAGGGGTGGGAAGGCGGGGGCAACGTCCTGACTTTC. The chain employs TRBV7-9 and TRBJ2-6; 7 bases agree with TRBD2. Germline V gives CDR1 SEHNR, CDR2 FQNEAQ (reference sequence). The CDR3 runs to 15 residues.

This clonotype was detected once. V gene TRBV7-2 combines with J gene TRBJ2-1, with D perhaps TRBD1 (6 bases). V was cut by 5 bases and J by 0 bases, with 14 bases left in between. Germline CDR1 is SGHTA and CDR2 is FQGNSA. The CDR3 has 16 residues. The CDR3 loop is CASSGPTGSSYNEQFF. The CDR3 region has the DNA TGTGCCAGCAGCGGCCCTACAGGGAGCTCCTACAATGAGCAGTTCTTC.

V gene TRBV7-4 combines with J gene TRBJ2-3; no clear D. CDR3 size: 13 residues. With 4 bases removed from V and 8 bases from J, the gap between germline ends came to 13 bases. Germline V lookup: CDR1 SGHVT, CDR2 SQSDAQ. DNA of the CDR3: TGTGCCAGCAGCTCGGAAGGGCCAGCTACGCAGTATTTT. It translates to CASSSEGPATQYF.

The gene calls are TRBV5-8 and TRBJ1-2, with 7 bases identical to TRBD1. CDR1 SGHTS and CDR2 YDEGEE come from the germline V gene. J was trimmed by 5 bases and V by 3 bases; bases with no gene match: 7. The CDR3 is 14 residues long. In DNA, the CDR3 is TGTGCCAGCAGCTCACAGGGACAGTCATATGGCTACACCTTC. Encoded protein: CASSSQGQSYGYTF.

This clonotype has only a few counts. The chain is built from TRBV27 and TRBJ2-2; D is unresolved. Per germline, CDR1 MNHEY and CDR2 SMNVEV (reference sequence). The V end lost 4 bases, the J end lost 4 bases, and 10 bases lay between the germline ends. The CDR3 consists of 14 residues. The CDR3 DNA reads TGTGCCAGCAGTTACGGGTTGGGCACCGGGGAGCTGTTTTTT. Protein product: CASSYGLGTGELFF.

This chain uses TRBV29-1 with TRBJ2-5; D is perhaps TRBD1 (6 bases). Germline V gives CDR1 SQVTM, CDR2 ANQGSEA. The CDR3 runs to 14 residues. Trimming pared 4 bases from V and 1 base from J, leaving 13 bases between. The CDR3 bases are TGCAGCGTTGGGTTAACAGGGCCCCAAGAGACCCAGTACTTC. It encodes CSVGLTGPQETQYF.

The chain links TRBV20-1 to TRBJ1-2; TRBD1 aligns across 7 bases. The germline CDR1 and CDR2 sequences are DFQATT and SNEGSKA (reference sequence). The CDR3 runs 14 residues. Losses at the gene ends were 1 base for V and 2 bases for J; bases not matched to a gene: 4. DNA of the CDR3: TGCAGTGCTAGAGGAGGGACAGAGAACTATGGCTACACCTTC. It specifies CSARGGTENYGYTF.

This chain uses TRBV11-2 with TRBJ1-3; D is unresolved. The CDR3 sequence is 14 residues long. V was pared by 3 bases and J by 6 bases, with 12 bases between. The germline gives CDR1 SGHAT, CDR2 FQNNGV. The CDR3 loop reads CASSFDGKINTIYF. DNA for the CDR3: TGTGCCAGCAGCTTCGACGGGAAGATAAACACCATATATTTT.

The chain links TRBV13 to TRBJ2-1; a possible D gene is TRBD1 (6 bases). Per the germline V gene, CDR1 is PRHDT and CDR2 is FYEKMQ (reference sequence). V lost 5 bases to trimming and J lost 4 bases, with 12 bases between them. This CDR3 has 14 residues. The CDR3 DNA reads TGTGCCAGCAGCGATGGGACACCGTACAATGAGCAGTTCTTC. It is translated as CASSDGTPYNEQFF.

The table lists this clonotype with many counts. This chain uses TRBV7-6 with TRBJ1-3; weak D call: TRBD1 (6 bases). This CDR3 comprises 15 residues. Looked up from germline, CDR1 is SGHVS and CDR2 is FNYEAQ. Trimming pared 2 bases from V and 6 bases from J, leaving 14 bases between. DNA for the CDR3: TGTGCCAGCAGCTTACTTGCGTCAGGGGAAAACACCATATATTTT. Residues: CASSLLASGENTIYF.

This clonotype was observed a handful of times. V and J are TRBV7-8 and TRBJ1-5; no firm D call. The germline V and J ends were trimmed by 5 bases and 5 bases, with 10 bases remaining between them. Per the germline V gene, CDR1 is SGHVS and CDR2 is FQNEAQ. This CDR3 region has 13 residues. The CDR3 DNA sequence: TGTGCCAGCAGCCTGCGAACCCATCAGCCCCAGCATTTT. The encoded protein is CASSLRTHQPQHF.

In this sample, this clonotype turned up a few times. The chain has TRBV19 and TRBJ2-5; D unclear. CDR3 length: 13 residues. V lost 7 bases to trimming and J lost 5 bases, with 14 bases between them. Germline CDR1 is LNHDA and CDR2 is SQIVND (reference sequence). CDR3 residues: CASTIQEVETQYF. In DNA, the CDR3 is TGTGCCAGTACGATTCAGGAAGTGGAGACCCAGTACTTC.

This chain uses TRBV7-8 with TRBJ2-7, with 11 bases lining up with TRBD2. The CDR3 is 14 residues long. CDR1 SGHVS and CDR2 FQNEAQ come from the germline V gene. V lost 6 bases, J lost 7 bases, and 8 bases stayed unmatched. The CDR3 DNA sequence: TGTGCCAGCAGTGGGACTAGCGGAGGGGAAGAGCAGTACTTC. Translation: CASSGTSGGEEQYF. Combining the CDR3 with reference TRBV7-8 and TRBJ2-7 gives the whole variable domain GAGVSQSPRYKVAKRGQDVALRCDPISGHVSLFWYQQALGQGPEFLTYFQNEAQLDKSGLPSDRFFAERPEGSVSTLKIQRTQQEDSAVYLCASSGTSGGEEQYFGPGTRLTVT.

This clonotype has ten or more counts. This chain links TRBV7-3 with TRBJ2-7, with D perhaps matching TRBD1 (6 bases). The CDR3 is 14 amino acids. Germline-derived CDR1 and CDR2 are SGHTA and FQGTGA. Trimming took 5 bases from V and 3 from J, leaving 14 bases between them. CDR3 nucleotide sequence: TGTGCCAGCAGCCCCATGGGCAGGGGCTACGAGCAGTACTTC. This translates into CASSPMGRGYEQYF.

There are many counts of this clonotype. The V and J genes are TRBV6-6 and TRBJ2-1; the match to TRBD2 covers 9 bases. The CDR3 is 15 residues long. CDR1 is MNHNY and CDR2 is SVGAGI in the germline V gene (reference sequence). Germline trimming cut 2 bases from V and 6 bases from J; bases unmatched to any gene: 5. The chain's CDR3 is CASSYLGLAGNEQFF. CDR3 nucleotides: TGTGCCAGCAGTTACCTGGGACTAGCCGGCAATGAGCAGTTCTTC.

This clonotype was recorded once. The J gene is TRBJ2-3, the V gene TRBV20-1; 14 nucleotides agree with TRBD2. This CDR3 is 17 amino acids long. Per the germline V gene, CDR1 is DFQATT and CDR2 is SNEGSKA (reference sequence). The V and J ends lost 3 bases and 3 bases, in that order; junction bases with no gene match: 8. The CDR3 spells CSARTSGGALRTDTQYF. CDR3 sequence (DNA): TGCAGTGCTAGGACTAGCGGGGGGGCCCTGCGAACAGATACGCAGTATTTT.

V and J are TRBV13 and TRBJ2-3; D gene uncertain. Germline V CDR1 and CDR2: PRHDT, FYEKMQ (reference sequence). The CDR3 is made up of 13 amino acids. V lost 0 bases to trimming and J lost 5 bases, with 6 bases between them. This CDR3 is CASSLGDQDTQYF. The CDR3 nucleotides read TGTGCCAGCAGCTTAGGGGACCAAGATACGCAGTATTTT.

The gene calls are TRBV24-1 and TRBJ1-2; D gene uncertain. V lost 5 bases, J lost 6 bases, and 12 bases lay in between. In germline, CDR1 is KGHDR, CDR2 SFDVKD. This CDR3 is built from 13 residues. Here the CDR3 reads CATSALGGNGYTF. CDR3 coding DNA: TGTGCCACCAGTGCCCTGGGCGGGAATGGCTACACCTTC.

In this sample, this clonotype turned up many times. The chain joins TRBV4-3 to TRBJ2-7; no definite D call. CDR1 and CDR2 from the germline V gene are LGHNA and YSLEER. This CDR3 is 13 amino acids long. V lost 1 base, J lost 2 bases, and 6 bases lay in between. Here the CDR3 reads CASSQAGAYEQYF. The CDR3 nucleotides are TGCGCCAGCAGCCAAGCGGGTGCCTACGAGCAGTACTTC.